The T cell receptor (beta chain) described here comes from a study of cytomegalovirus exposure and HLA in healthy donors. Whole-study results and caveats: Subsequent analysis revealed that first-cohort TCR clusters tended to co-occur in the 100 to 150 validation repertoires. There were some public TCRs occurring in many donors, but most TCR sequences were rare.

Germline V gives CDR1 MNHNY, CDR2 SVGAGI (reference sequence). The CDR3 sequence is 14 residues long. The V segment lost 2 bases and the J segment 8 bases; nucleotides outside the gene matches: 6. Details on this clone: Its antigen is unidentified.

Sequenced by immunoSEQ multiplex PCR; TCRdb stores in-frame clones only, minus some. The sample shows around 250,000 clones, about 90% of them seen only once. This receptor was identified in a young woman in good health and CMV-seronegative. The rearrangement uses TRBV6-6 and TRBJ2-4, with 7 bases aligning to TRBD2. Specimen: PBMCs. The CDR3 DNA reads TGTGCCAGCAGTTACGGGGAGGGAGGGTACATTCAGTACTTC. It yields the protein CASSYGEGGYIQYF.